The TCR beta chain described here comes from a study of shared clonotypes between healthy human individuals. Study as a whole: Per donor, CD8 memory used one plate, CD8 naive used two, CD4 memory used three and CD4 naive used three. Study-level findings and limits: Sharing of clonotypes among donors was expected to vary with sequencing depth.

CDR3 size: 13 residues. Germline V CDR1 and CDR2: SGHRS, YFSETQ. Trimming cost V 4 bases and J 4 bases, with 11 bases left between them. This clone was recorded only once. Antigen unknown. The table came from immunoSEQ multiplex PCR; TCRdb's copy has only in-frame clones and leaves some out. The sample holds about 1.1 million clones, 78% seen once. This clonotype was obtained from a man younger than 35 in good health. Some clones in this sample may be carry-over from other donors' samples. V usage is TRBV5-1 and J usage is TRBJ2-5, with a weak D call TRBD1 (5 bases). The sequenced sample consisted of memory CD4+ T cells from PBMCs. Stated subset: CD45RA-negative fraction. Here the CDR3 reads CASSPFGAETQYF. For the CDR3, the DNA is TGCGCCAGCAGCCCCTTTGGGGCAGAGACCCAGTACTTC. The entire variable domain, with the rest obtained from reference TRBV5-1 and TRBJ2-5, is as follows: KAGVTQTPRYLIKTRGQQVTLSCSPISGHRSVSWYQQTPGQGLQFLFEYFSETQRNKGNFPGRFSGRQFSNSRSEMNVSTLELGDSALYLCASSPFGAETQYFGPGTRLLVL.